The following is a T cell receptor beta chain sequence with its context. Sample-barcoded 5' priming and a J-beta primer mix drove a second PCR of about 6 to 12 cycles. TCRdb re-derived calls from the 5' RACE reads in MiXCR, one entry per CDR3 protein. The sample consists of 750,000 or so distinct CDR3 sequences, about 25% of them appearing once. The data derive from a study of blood T cells in healthy people across ages. This CDR3 has 16 amino acids. Germline V gene lookup returns CDR1 SGHTA and CDR2 FQGNSA. V was shortened by 1 base and J by 0 bases, with 12 bases between the two germline ends. These data were likewise used in another study, on T cells of mothers and their children.

The chain is built from TRBV7-2 and TRBJ2-5, with D uncertain. This TCR was sampled from a boy aged 5-17 years in good health. Sequencing was carried out using blood. The CDR3 DNA is TGTGCCAGCAGCTTAGAAACCAGCCAGTACCAAGAGACCCAGTACTTC. Its translation: CASSLETSQYQETQYF.